Below, 20 T cell receptor beta chains from the same sample are listed, as sequenced in a study of blood T cell repertoires in COVID-19. Using immunoSEQ multiplex PCR, the repertoire was profiled, and TCRdb retains in-frame clones only, with some absent. The table has 100,000 or so clones, 70% to 85% seen once. The sequenced sample consisted of peripheral blood. Receptor source: a man in his 60s with active or convalescent COVID-19.

This clone has a single count. This chain joins TRBV19 and TRBJ2-5; TRBD2 aligns across 11 bases. V was pared by 3 bases and J by 2 bases, with 8 bases of the junction left unmatched. Per the germline V gene, CDR1 is LNHDA and CDR2 is SQIVND (reference sequence). The CDR3 is 17 residues long. CDR3 in DNA: TGTGCCAGTAGTATGACACGTGGGACTAGCGGACAAGAGACCCAGTACTTC. Translating gives CASSMTRGTSGQETQYF. The variable domain in full, with the rest retrieved from reference TRBV19 and TRBJ2-5, is DGGITQSPKYLFRKEGQNVTLSCEQNLNHDAMYWYRQDPGQGLRLIYYSQIVNDFQKGDIAEGYSVSREKKESFPLTVTSAQKNPTAFYLCASSMTRGTSGQETQYFGPGTRLLVL.

The chain recombines TRBV29-1 with TRBJ1-1; the match to TRBD1 covers 10 bases. Trimming took 7 bases from V and 7 from J; bases not matched to a gene: 15. From germline, CDR1 is SQVTM and CDR2 ANQGSEA. The CDR3 is made up of 15 amino acids. The CDR3 protein is CSATRGMDRGSEAFF. CDR3 bases: TGCAGCGCCACAAGGGGTATGGACAGGGGGAGTGAAGCTTTCTTT. Full variable domain (rest looked up from reference TRBV29-1 and TRBJ1-1): SAVISQKPSRDICQRGTSLTIQCQVDSQVTMMFWYRQQPGQSLTLIATANQGSEATYESGFVIDKFPISRPNLTFSTLTVSNMSPEDSSIYLCSATRGMDRGSEAFFGQGTRLTVV.

The chain joins TRBV15 to TRBJ2-3; tentatively, D is TRBD2 (5 bases). CDR3 length: 16 amino acids. CDR1 is LNHNV and CDR2 is YYDKDF in the germline V gene (reference sequence). V gave up 1 base and J gave up 0 bases, with 11 bases separating them. CDR3: CATSRGSGRSTDTQYF. The CDR3, as DNA: TGTGCCACCAGCAGAGGAAGCGGAAGGAGCACAGATACGCAGTATTTT.

This clone was found a few times. The chain couples TRBV19 to TRBJ2-2; 7 bases are shared with TRBD2. Germline V CDR1 and CDR2: LNHDA, SQIVND (reference sequence). This CDR3 spans 16 amino acids. With V trimmed by 3 bases and J by 4 bases, 8 bases remained unmatched. The CDR3 DNA sequence: TGTGCCAGTAGTATTACGACTAGCAAGGGCACCGGGGAGCTGTTTTTT. This encodes CASSITTSKGTGELFF.

The V call is TRBV6-2 or TRBV6-3, the J call TRBJ2-7; a weak D match, TRBD1 (5 bases). Germline CDR1 is MNHEY and CDR2 is SVGEGT. V lost 2 bases, J lost 6 bases, and 17 bases lay in between. The CDR3 length is 15 residues. CDR3 sequence reads: CASSYVQGGSGEQYV. In DNA, the CDR3 is TGTGCCAGCAGTTACGTGCAGGGCGGTTCTGGCGAGCAGTACGTC.

The V gene is TRBV6-4, the J gene TRBJ2-3, with a tentative D call TRBD2 (6 bases). CDR3 length equals 16 residues. V was cut by 3 bases and J by 2 bases, with 15 bases left in between. Germline CDR1 MRHNA, CDR2 SNTAGT. The CDR3 region is CASSERVGGFTDTQYF. For the CDR3, the DNA is TGTGCCAGCAGTGAAAGAGTTGGGGGGTTCACAGATACGCAGTATTTT.

The chain uses TRBV6-2 or TRBV6-3 and TRBJ2-7, with 12 bases lining up with TRBD1. Germline assignment: CDR1 MNHEY and CDR2 SVGEGT. The J segment lost 5 bases and the V segment lost 2 bases, leaving 10 bases of the junction unmatched. The CDR3 covers 17 residues. CDR3 amino acids: CASSYHAGQGAPHEQYV. CDR3 DNA: TGTGCCAGCAGTTACCACGCGGGACAGGGGGCCCCTCACGAGCAGTACGTC.

The chain combines TRBV4-3 with TRBJ1-2, with D uncertain. CDR3 length: 13 residues. From germline, CDR1 is LGHNA and CDR2 YSLEER. The V and J ends lost 2 bases and 4 bases respectively, with 8 bases between them. CDR3 in amino acids: CASSQITGYGYTF. In DNA, the CDR3 is TGCGCCAGCAGCCAAATCACGGGCTATGGCTACACCTTC.

The chain couples TRBV18 to TRBJ2-5; D is unclear. The CDR3 length is 14 residues. The germline CDR1 and CDR2 sequences are KGHSH and LQKENI. The germline V and J ends were trimmed by 0 bases and 2 bases, with 7 bases remaining between them. This CDR3 is CASSPPASQETQYF. CDR3 nucleotide sequence: TGTGCCAGCTCACCACCGGCCTCTCAAGAGACCCAGTACTTC. The full variable domain, its missing parts supplied by reference TRBV18 and TRBJ2-5, is NAGVMQNPRHLVRRRGQEARLRCSPMKGHSHVYWYRQLPEEGLKFMVYLQKENIIDESGMPKERFSAEFPKEGPSILRIQQVVRGDSAAYFCASSPPASQETQYFGPGTRLLVL.

CDR3 DNA sequence: TGTGCCAGCAGCGTGGCGGGGGGGGCAGATACGCAGTATTTT. Its translation: CASSVAGGADTQYF. The chain carries TRBV9 and TRBJ2-3; 9 bases are a match to TRBD2. The CDR3 is made up of 14 amino acids. In germline, CDR1 is SGDLS, CDR2 YYNGEE. With 2 bases clipped from V and 4 bases from J, the junction kept 2 bases outside the gene matches.

The chain has TRBV3-1 (or the pseudogene TRBV3-2) and TRBJ1-1; no reliable D call. The CDR3 totals 16 residues. Trimming removed 0 bases at V and 6 bases at J, with 17 bases between. CDR1 and CDR2 from the germline V gene are LGHDT and YNNKEL (reference sequence). CDR3 residues: CASSQDQARGKSEAFF. CDR3 nucleotide sequence: TGTGCCAGCAGCCAAGATCAGGCGCGAGGGAAATCTGAAGCTTTCTTT.

The V and J genes are TRBV6-5 and TRBJ2-7; D remains ambiguous. The CDR3 runs to 13 residues. CDR1 is MNHEY, CDR2 SVGAGI, per germline. V lost 6 bases and J lost 1, with 10 bases in between. This CDR3 reads CASRYQASYEQYF. DNA of the CDR3: TGTGCCAGCAGGTACCAGGCGTCCTACGAGCAGTACTTC.

J is TRBJ2-7 and V is TRBV10-2; 9 positions match TRBD1. The CDR3 consists of 18 residues. Trimming removed 8 bases from V and 2 bases from J; junction bases left unmatched: 19. Per germline, CDR1 WSHSY and CDR2 SAAADI. CDR3 in amino acids: CASERGQGSRRETYEQYF. Written as DNA, the CDR3 is TGCGCCAGCGAAAGAGGACAGGGGAGTAGAAGGGAAACCTACGAGCAGTACTTC.

This clone was recorded a few times. This chain links TRBV27 with TRBJ1-2; 10 bases map to TRBD1. J gave up 4 bases and V 5 bases, and 10 bases lay outside the gene matches. CDR1 is MNHEY, CDR2 SMNVEV, per germline (reference sequence). CDR3 size: 16 residues. CDR3 amino acids: CASSPSGGTGAYGYTF. The CDR3 DNA reads TGTGCCAGCAGTCCCTCCGGGGGGACAGGGGCCTATGGCTACACCTTC.

V usage is TRBV3-1 (or the pseudogene TRBV3-2) and J usage is TRBJ2-5; D is ambiguous. The CDR3 covers 14 residues. With 0 bases removed from V and 4 bases from J, the gap between germline ends came to 9 bases. CDR1 and CDR2 (germline): LGHDT, YNNKEL (reference sequence). This chain's CDR3 is CASSQDRSSETQYF. DNA for the CDR3: TGTGCCAGCAGCCAAGATAGGAGCTCAGAGACCCAGTACTTC.

Written as DNA, the CDR3 is TGTGCCAGCAGCTTGCGTAGGGGGTTCACTGAAGCTTTCTTT. Protein product: CASSLRRGFTEAFF. The V and J genes are TRBV5-8 and TRBJ1-1; D might be TRBD1 (6 bases). Germline V gene sequence: CDR1 SGHTS, CDR2 YDEGEE. V was trimmed by 1 base and J by 4 bases, leaving 11 bases between them. CDR3 length: 14 residues.

This clone was seen once. The chain carries TRBV28 and TRBJ2-1; no reliable D call. Between the trimmed V and J ends, which lost 8 bases and 4 bases, there was a span of 15 bases. CDR1 MDHEN and CDR2 SYDVKM come from the germline V gene. CDR3 size: 14 residues. CDR3 protein: CASQAEHSYNEQFF. CDR3 DNA sequence: TGTGCCAGCCAGGCCGAGCATTCTTACAATGAGCAGTTCTTC.

The chain couples TRBV2 to TRBJ2-5; 11 positions agree with TRBD2. Germline-derived CDR1 and CDR2 are SNHLY and FYNNEI. V was pared by 9 bases and J by 5 bases, with 8 bases of the junction left unmatched. This CDR3 has 14 amino acids. The CDR3 nucleotides read TGTGCCAGTCTTAGCGGGAGGGCCGGGGAGACCCAGTACTTC. Translated: CASLSGRAGETQYF.

This chain links TRBV19 with TRBJ1-2; D possibly corresponds to TRBD1 (5 bases). With 6 bases removed from V and 7 bases from J, the gap between germline ends came to 18 bases. From germline, CDR1 is LNHDA and CDR2 SQIVND (reference sequence). The CDR3 is 14 residues long. The CDR3 nucleotides read TGTGCCAGTAGGGCGAAGGGCAGGGAGGGTGGCTACACCTTC. It encodes CASRAKGREGGYTF. Combining the CDR3 with reference TRBV19 and TRBJ1-2 gives the whole variable domain DGGITQSPKYLFRKEGQNVTLSCEQNLNHDAMYWYRQDPGQGLRLIYYSQIVNDFQKGDIAEGYSVSREKKESFPLTVTSAQKNPTAFYLCASRAKGREGGYTFGSGTRLTVV.

V and J are TRBV12-3 or TRBV12-4 and TRBJ2-3; D ambiguous. V was cut by 6 bases and J by 4 bases, with 11 bases left in between. This CDR3 has 13 residues. The CDR3 reads CASRLTPPDTQYF. In DNA form, the CDR3 reads TGTGCCAGCAGACTCACCCCCCCAGATACGCAGTATTTT.